A single TCR beta chain is shown here with its context. Its antigen is currently unknown. TCRdb reprocessed the 5' RACE reads via MiXCR and lists one record per CDR3 protein. Of under 950,000 distinct CDR3 sequences listed, around 17% are singletons. Germline V gene sequence: CDR1 SGHDT, CDR2 YYEEEE. This CDR3 contains 13 residues. Trimming pared 8 bases from V and 3 bases from J, leaving 11 bases between. The source of the sample is a study of CD8 T cells in ankylosing spondylitis. General study points: The study identified a TCR beta motif of fewer than 10 highly homologous variants that appeared characteristic of ankylosing spondylitis blood. The authors found the disease-linked clones to be CD8+ and relatively rare in peripheral blood. Matched ankylosing spondylitis synovial fluid reportedly contained a significantly enriched population of disease-linked clones.

Specimen: blood, either unsorted or a sorted T cell fraction (not recorded which). The sequence was collected from a male donor with ankylosing spondylitis. The rearrangement joins TRBV5-6 to TRBJ2-2; possible D gene TRBD2, 6 bases. The CDR3 sequence: CASRRGHTGELFF. CDR3 bases: TGTGCCAGTAGGAGGGGCCACACCGGGGAGCTGTTTTTT.